Below, 18 T cell receptor beta chains from the same sample are listed, as sequenced in a study of neoadjuvant anti-PD-1 for oral cavity cancer. The method was immunoSEQ multiplex PCR; TCRdb's version includes in-frame clones alone and lacks a portion of them. This table holds roughly 13,000 clones, over 55% found once. Material: PBMCs, obtained before nivolumab (anti-PD-1) treatment. Receptors originate from a person aged 35-79 years with oral cavity squamous cell carcinoma.

This chain joins TRBV29-1 and TRBJ1-2; D remains ambiguous. This CDR3 has 12 residues. V shed 6 bases and J shed 2 bases, with 10 bases lying between them. Germline CDR1 reads SQVTM; CDR2 reads ANQGSEA. In nucleotides, the CDR3 is TGCAGCGTGTCGCCACGGAACTATGGCTACACCTTC. It yields the protein CSVSPRNYGYTF.

J is TRBJ2-4 and V is TRBV2, with D unclear. This CDR3 contains 13 residues. Trimming removed 4 bases at V and 8 bases at J, with 12 bases between. Germline CDR1 and CDR2: SNHLY and FYNNEI. CDR3 loop: CASSVWLSDIQYF. The CDR3 bases are TGTGCCAGCAGTGTTTGGCTATCTGACATTCAGTACTTC. The full variable domain, in which reference TRBV2 and TRBJ2-4 provide the parts outside the CDR3, is EPEVTQTPSHQVTQMGQEVILRCVPISNHLYFYWYRQILGQKVEFLVSFYNNEISEKSEIFDDQFSVERPDGSNFTLKIRSTKLEDSAMYFCASSVWLSDIQYFGAGTRLSVL.

The chain has TRBV23-1 and TRBJ2-7; 12 bases are shared with TRBD2. TRBV23-1 is classed as an ORF, of uncertain function. The V segment lost 2 bases and the J segment 2 bases; nucleotides outside the gene matches: 13. The CDR3 has 19 residues. The CDR3 region has the DNA TGCGCCAGCAGTCAAAGGGTAGGGACTAGCGGGTGCTCCCCCTACGAGCAGTACTTC. Its translation is CASSQRVGTSGCSPYEQYF.

The chain recombines TRBV27 with TRBJ1-1; D unresolved. The germline V gene has CDR1 MNHEY and CDR2 SMNVEV (reference sequence). This CDR3 is 11 amino acids long. V was clipped by 3 bases and J by 7 bases, with 6 bases between them. The CDR3 loop is CASSLGGEAFF. DNA of the CDR3: TGTGCCAGCAGTTTGGGTGGTGAAGCTTTCTTT.

The chain couples TRBV29-1 to TRBJ2-7, with TRBD2 identical over 7 bases. Trimming at V came to 4 bases and at J to 6 bases, leaving 6 bases not matched to a gene. This CDR3 is built from 12 residues. Germline values: CDR1 SQVTM, CDR2 ANQGSEA. The CDR3, as DNA: TGCAGCGTTGTACTACCGGGGGGCGAGCAGTACTTC. It specifies CSVVLPGGEQYF.

The chain has TRBV5-1 and TRBJ2-2; 10 nucleotides align to TRBD2. Trimming cost V 4 bases and J 1 base; bases outside gene matches: 13. Germline V CDR1 and CDR2: SGHRS, YFSETQ. This CDR3 contains 19 residues. The CDR3 here is CASSQRVAGGRMNTGELFF. CDR3 in DNA: TGCGCCAGCAGCCAGCGAGTAGCGGGAGGTCGGATGAACACCGGGGAGCTGTTTTTT.

The chain is built from TRBV25-1 and TRBJ2-1; D ambiguous. The CDR3 consists of 14 residues. Per germline, CDR1 MGHDK and CDR2 SYGVNS. V dropped 3 bases and J dropped 4 bases, with 10 bases sitting between them. The CDR3 region is CASSEVVYYNEQFF. The CDR3 region has the DNA TGTGCCAGCAGTGAGGTGGTCTATTACAATGAGCAGTTCTTC.

The chain carries TRBV27 and TRBJ2-1; 7 positions agree with TRBD2. V was clipped by 7 bases and J by 7 bases; unmatched bases: 7. This CDR3 has 13 residues. Germline CDR1 reads MNHEY; CDR2 reads SMNVEV (reference sequence). In DNA form, the CDR3 reads TGTGCCAGCACCAACGGGGGGTCAAATGAGCAGTTCTTC. This gives the protein CASTNGGSNEQFF.

The J gene is TRBJ2-7, the V gene TRBV4-1; 7 positions agree with TRBD1. Germline V gene sequence: CDR1 MGHRA, CDR2 YSYEKL. The CDR3 is 16 amino acids. With 4 bases clipped from V and 5 bases from J, the junction kept 14 bases outside the gene matches. CDR3 sequence: CASSLGLRTGYNEQYF. The CDR3 nucleotides read TGCGCCAGCAGCCTAGGCCTAAGGACAGGCTACAACGAGCAGTACTTC.

As DNA, the CDR3 is TGTGCCAGCAGTGTTCTAGCTAGGTCCTACGAGCAGTACTTC. Translating gives CASSVLARSYEQYF. The chain combines TRBV6-1 with TRBJ2-7; maybe TRBD2 (5 bases). The CDR3 length is 14 residues. Germline V gives CDR1 MNHNS, CDR2 SASEGT. The V end lost 4 bases, the J end lost 1 base, and 11 bases lay between the germline ends.

This sequence joins TRBV15 and TRBJ1-1, with TRBD1 as a possible D gene (6 bases). V lost 6 bases, J lost 1 base, and 12 bases lay in between. Germline loops: CDR1 LNHNV, CDR2 YYDKDF (reference sequence). The CDR3 consists of 14 residues. CDR3 in amino acids: CATRGGWGNTEAFF. The CDR3 DNA reads as TGTGCCACCAGAGGGGGTTGGGGGAACACTGAAGCTTTCTTT.

This clone was detected a few times. V gene TRBV5-1 combines with J gene TRBJ1-1, with 7 positions matching TRBD1. The ends lost 3 bases at V and 4 bases at J; junction bases unmatched: 6. The germline V gene encodes CDR1 SGHRS and CDR2 YFSETQ. This CDR3 has 14 residues. The CDR3 DNA sequence: TGCGCCAGCAGCTCGATAACAGGGGTCACTGAAGCTTTCTTT. This encodes CASSSITGVTEAFF. Using reference TRBV5-1 and TRBJ1-1 for the parts outside the CDR3, the full variable domain is KAGVTQTPRYLIKTRGQQVTLSCSPISGHRSVSWYQQTPGQGLQFLFEYFSETQRNKGNFPGRFSGRQFSNSRSEMNVSTLELGDSALYLCASSSITGVTEAFFGQGTRLTVV.

This clone has a handful of counts. This chain connects TRBV10-2 to TRBJ2-7; 8 nucleotides align to TRBD1. The V and J ends lost 2 bases and 2 bases, in that order; junction bases with no gene match: 5. Germline-derived CDR1 and CDR2 are WSHSY and SAAADI. CDR3 size: 15 residues. CDR3 protein: CASSEPRQGTYEQYF. Here the CDR3 DNA reads TGCGCCAGCAGTGAGCCCAGACAGGGGACCTACGAGCAGTACTTC.

The J gene is TRBJ1-3, the V gene TRBV5-6; possible D gene TRBD1, 5 bases. The CDR3 has 15 residues. CDR1 and CDR2 (germline): SGHDT, YYEEEE. The V end was cut by 3 bases, the J end by 5 bases, with 15 bases between. CDR3 sequence reads: CASSYAPRDRNTIYF. The CDR3 DNA is TGTGCCAGCAGCTATGCCCCCCGGGACCGAAACACCATATATTTT.

The chain uses TRBV2 and TRBJ2-3; D may be TRBD1 (5 bases). The CDR3 runs to 16 residues. The V end lost 8 bases, the J end lost 4 bases, and 22 bases lay between the germline ends. Germline V gene lookup returns CDR1 SNHLY and CDR2 FYNNEI. CDR3 loop: CASGQGRYPPPDTQYF. The CDR3, as DNA: TGTGCCAGCGGGCAGGGAAGGTATCCCCCCCCAGATACGCAGTATTTT.

CDR3 sequence (DNA): TGTGCCTGGAGTACTGGGGGGTCCTACGAGCAGTACTTC. Protein sequence: CAWSTGGSYEQYF. The chain employs TRBV30 and TRBJ2-7, with a weak D call TRBD2 (6 bases). CDR3 size: 13 residues. CDR1 and CDR2 from the germline V gene are GTSNPN and SVGIG (reference sequence). V was pared by 2 bases and J by 1 base, with 9 bases between.

The rearrangement joins TRBV30 to TRBJ2-6; D gene ambiguous. Deletions cut 5 bases from V and 0 bases from J, with 5 bases between. The germline gives CDR1 GTSNPN, CDR2 SVGIG (reference sequence). CDR3 length equals 13 residues. CDR3 DNA sequence: TGTGCCTGGGATAGCTCTGGGGCCAACGTCCTGACTTTC. This codes for CAWDSSGANVLTF. The full variable domain, completed using reference TRBV30 and TRBJ2-6, is SQTIHQWPATLVQPVGSPLSLECTVEGTSNPNLYWYRQAAGRGLQLLFYSVGIGQISSEVPQNLSASRPQDRQFILSSKKLLLSDSGFYLCAWDSSGANVLTFGAGSRLTVL.

V and J are TRBV29-1 and TRBJ2-1; the D gene is possibly TRBD2 (5 bases). The CDR3 extends over 14 amino acids. Germline loops: CDR1 SQVTM, CDR2 ANQGSEA. Between the trimmed V and J ends, which lost 0 bases and 11 bases, there was a span of 17 bases. The DNA of the CDR3 is TGCAGCGTTGAAGATCCAGCGGAGGTCCTGAAGCAGTTCTTC. Protein product: CSVEDPAEVLKQFF.